This entry lists 15 T cell receptor beta chains sequenced from one sample in a study of T cells in Graves' hyperthyroidism and ophthalmopathy. Researchers amplified the TCR beta CDR3 regions from RNA transcripts. When the TCR CDR3 underwent first-round RT-PCR, the HTBI primer set was used. MiXCR, applied by TCRdb to the multiplex PCR reads, yields one record per CDR3 protein. The sample contains some 460,000 distinct CDR3 sequences, approximately 14% of which appear only once. The sample taken for sequencing was blood. Receptor source: a woman under 30 with Graves' hyperthyroidism.

This clonotype occurred many times. The rearrangement links TRBV28 to TRBJ1-1, with D unresolved. Germline CDR1 MDHEN, CDR2 SYDVKM. The CDR3 has 14 residues. The V gene lost 3 bases and the J gene lost 5 bases, with 13 bases spanning the gap. In DNA, the CDR3 is TGTGCCAGCAGTTTCCTCAGATGGGGAACTGAAGCTTTCTTT. This sequence encodes CASSFLRWGTEAFF. Drawing the rest from reference TRBV28 and TRBJ1-1, the complete variable domain is DVKVTQSSRYLVKRTGEKVFLECVQDMDHENMFWYRQDPGLGLRLIYFSYDVKMKEKGDIPEGYSVSREKKERFSLILESASTNQTSMYLCASSFLRWGTEAFFGQGTRLTVV.

This clonotype was seen a few times. V usage is TRBV20-1 and J usage is TRBJ2-7, with TRBD1 identical over 7 bases. This CDR3 has 15 amino acids. CDR1 is DFQATT, CDR2 SNEGSKA, per germline (reference sequence). After removal of 0 bases from V and 2 bases from J, the junction contained 7 bases not matched to a gene. CDR3 in amino acids: CSARDHRGWPYEQYF. The CDR3 nucleotides are TGCAGTGCTAGAGATCACAGGGGTTGGCCCTACGAGCAGTACTTC.

This chain links TRBV12-3 or TRBV12-4 with TRBJ1-6, with D tentatively TRBD1 (5 bases). V dropped 3 bases and J dropped 6 bases, with 12 bases sitting between them. The CDR3 is made up of 15 amino acids. This CDR3 is CASSFGDGRNSPLHF. CDR3 DNA sequence: TGTGCCAGCAGTTTTGGGGACGGCCGTAATTCACCCCTCCACTTT.

This clonotype was seen ten or more times. This chain uses TRBV6-1 with TRBJ1-5; D is perhaps TRBD1 (6 bases). This CDR3 spans 15 amino acids. The V gene's germline CDR1 is MNHNS and CDR2 SASEGT. V shed 0 bases and J shed 3 bases, with 9 bases lying between them. The DNA for the CDR3 is TGTGCCAGCAGTGAAGCCAGGGGAAACAATCAGCCCCAGCATTTT. Translated: CASSEARGNNQPQHF.

The rearrangement joins TRBV6-1 to TRBJ2-7; D call uncertain. Per germline, CDR1 MNHNS and CDR2 SASEGT. This CDR3 region has 13 residues. Trimming cost V 4 bases and J 1 base, with 8 bases left between them. CDR3 in amino acids: CASSVQLSYEQYF. The CDR3 DNA sequence: TGTGCCAGCAGTGTCCAGCTATCCTACGAGCAGTACTTC.

The chain employs TRBV9 and TRBJ2-2; D may be TRBD1 (6 bases). The V gene's germline CDR1 is SGDLS and CDR2 YYNGEE. This CDR3 region has 14 residues. V lost 3 bases to trimming and J lost 1 base, with 7 bases between them. CDR3 region: CASSGGQNTGELFF. The CDR3 DNA is TGTGCCAGCAGCGGGGGACAGAACACCGGGGAGCTGTTTTTT.

This clonotype was recorded many times. The J gene is TRBJ1-1, the V gene TRBV20-1, with a tentative D call TRBD1 (5 bases). This CDR3 contains 13 residues. CDR1 DFQATT and CDR2 SNEGSKA come from the germline V gene (reference sequence). Here the CDR3 reads CSAPGGGPTEAFF. The CDR3, as DNA: TGCAGCGCCCCGGGGGGAGGGCCCACTGAAGCTTTCTTT.

The V gene is TRBV29-1, the J gene TRBJ2-7; tentative D call: TRBD2 (6 bases). The CDR3 loop spans 14 amino acids. Germline V gene lookup returns CDR1 SQVTM and CDR2 ANQGSEA. Trimming pared 0 bases from V and 7 bases from J, leaving 16 bases between. Written as DNA, the CDR3 is TGCAGCGTTGAAGAACTGGGACTCGGCCGGGAGCAGTACTTC. This codes for CSVEELGLGREQYF.

V usage is TRBV27 and J usage is TRBJ1-6; D not resolved. Trimming left V 2 bases short and J 10 bases short, with 6 bases between. CDR1 and CDR2 from the germline V gene are MNHEY and SMNVEV (reference sequence). This CDR3 is built from 12 residues. Here the CDR3 reads CASSLNSSPLHF. CDR3 nucleotides: TGTGCCAGCAGTTTAAACTCCTCACCCCTCCACTTT.

This sequence joins TRBV20-1 and TRBJ2-1, with 10 bases aligning to TRBD2. J lost 9 bases, V lost 3 bases, and 8 bases had no gene match. The CDR3 loop spans 14 amino acids. CDR1 and CDR2 from the germline V gene are DFQATT and SNEGSKA (reference sequence). CDR3 bases: TGCAGTGCTAGTTTCGTAGCGGGGGGCTCTGAGCAGTTCTTC. This translates into CSASFVAGGSEQFF.

The chain uses TRBV6-2 or TRBV6-3 and TRBJ2-1, with 7 nucleotides matching TRBD1. Trimming cost V 10 bases and J 3 bases; bases outside gene matches: 9. The CDR3 is 14 amino acids. Per germline, CDR1 MNHEY and CDR2 SVGEGT. CDR3 in DNA: TGTGCCACCTCCGGGACAGCTATCTACAATGAGCAGTTCTTC. Protein sequence: CATSGTAIYNEQFF.

This clonotype was detected ten times or more. The CDR3 bases are TGCAGTGCTAGAGAAGGGGGGTTAGGCACTGAAGCTTTCTTT. This gives the protein CSAREGGLGTEAFF. The gene calls are TRBV20-1 and TRBJ1-1; tentative D call: TRBD1 (6 bases). The CDR3 runs to 14 residues. Trimming cost V 0 bases and J 4 bases, with 12 bases left between them. Germline V gene lookup returns CDR1 DFQATT and CDR2 SNEGSKA (reference sequence).

This clonotype was seen at least ten times. The CDR3 DNA sequence: TGTGCCAGCAGCCAGGGGACTAGCGGGGGCAATGAGCAGTTCTTC. Translated, it gives CASSQGTSGGNEQFF. The V call is TRBV7-3, the J call TRBJ2-1; 14 nucleotides align to TRBD2. Germline CDR1 reads SGHTA; CDR2 reads FQGTGA. V was clipped by 5 bases and J by 6 bases; unmatched bases: 3. There are 15 residues in the CDR3.

This clonotype was seen a few times. J is TRBJ1-5 and V is TRBV5-6; D perhaps matches TRBD1 (5 bases). Germline loops: CDR1 SGHDT, CDR2 YYEEEE. The CDR3 is made up of 16 amino acids. V dropped 4 bases and J dropped 4 bases, with 18 bases sitting between them. The CDR3, as DNA: TGTGCCAGCAGCCTTGCTGGGTTAGGGGATAATCAGCCCCAGCATTTT. Translated: CASSLAGLGDNQPQHF.

This clonotype was counted at least ten times. This chain joins TRBV28 and TRBJ1-5; D is possibly TRBD1 (5 bases). CDR1 and CDR2 (germline): MDHEN, SYDVKM. This CDR3 contains 14 residues. V gave up 2 bases and J gave up 4 bases, with 9 bases separating them. CDR3 residues: CASSLPGRNQPQHF. CDR3 nucleotide sequence: TGTGCCAGCAGTTTACCAGGGAGAAATCAGCCCCAGCATTTT.